This T cell receptor (beta chain) originates from a study of CD8 T cells in ankylosing spondylitis. The V segment lost 8 bases and the J segment 4 bases; nucleotides outside the gene matches: 16. This CDR3 has 19 residues. The germline V gene encodes CDR1 SNHLY and CDR2 FYNNEI. Libraries of TCR beta came from quantitative 5'-RACE with molecular barcodes. TCRdb independently ran MiXCR on the 5' RACE reads; one entry per CDR3 protein. The top ten hold about 8.5% of the sample, which has 40,000 to 55,000 distinct CDR3 sequences, about 7% seen once. This clonotype showed up many times. V and J are TRBV2 and TRBJ2-2, with TRBD2 matching over 13 bases. This clonotype originated in a female donor with ankylosing spondylitis or in good health (not recorded which). The sequencing input was blood, either unsorted or a sorted T cell fraction (not recorded which). The CDR3 here is CASCLFRGRLAGGTGELFF. CDR3 in DNA: TGTGCCAGCTGTTTGTTCAGGGGCCGACTAGCGGGGGGCACCGGGGAGCTGTTTTTT.